What follows are 22 T cell receptor beta chains derived from one specimen sequenced in a study of cytomegalovirus exposure and HLA in healthy donors. The primer mix had 60 Vbeta and 13 Jbeta primers. Assay used: immunoSEQ multiplex PCR; TCRdb lists only in-frame clones, some missing. The sample holds more than 100,000 clones, around 79% seen once. Sample: PBMCs. These receptors were obtained from a woman aged 40 to 55 in good health and CMV-seronegative.

The chain uses TRBV7-8 and TRBJ2-1, with TRBD1 matching over 7 bases. J was trimmed by 6 bases and V by 7 bases; bases with no gene match: 9. CDR3 length: 14 amino acids. CDR1 and CDR2 from the germline V gene are SGHVS and FQNEAQ. The CDR3 coding sequence is TGTGCCAGCATGCTGACAGGGCCGGGCAATGAGCAGTTCTTC. It translates to CASMLTGPGNEQFF.

The V gene is TRBV28, the J gene TRBJ1-5; D remains ambiguous. This CDR3 contains 13 residues. Trimming took off 11 bases at V and 6 bases at J, with 17 bases between the two ends. The germline V gene has CDR1 MDHEN and CDR2 SYDVKM. The CDR3 loop reads CAVGRAGVQPQHF. The CDR3 DNA sequence: TGTGCCGTCGGTAGGGCGGGTGTTCAGCCCCAGCATTTT. Complete variable domain (other parts from reference TRBV28 and TRBJ1-5): DVKVTQSSRYLVKRTGEKVFLECVQDMDHENMFWYRQDPGLGLRLIYFSYDVKMKEKGDIPEGYSVSREKKERFSLILESASTNQTSMYLCAVGRAGVQPQHFGDGTRLSIL.

This rearrangement joins TRBV6-5 to TRBJ1-2; 9 bases agree with TRBD1. This CDR3 is 12 amino acids long. Germline V lookup: CDR1 MNHEY, CDR2 SVGAGI. J lost 7 bases, V lost 6 bases, and 3 bases had no gene match. The CDR3 is CASRLTGGGYTF. CDR3 sequence (DNA): TGTGCCAGCAGGCTGACAGGGGGTGGCTACACCTTC.

V and J are TRBV5-1 and TRBJ1-1; D ambiguous. Trimming left V 0 bases short and J 4 bases short, with 13 bases between. Germline V CDR1 and CDR2: SGHRS, YFSETQ. The CDR3 is made up of 15 amino acids. In DNA, the CDR3 is TGCGCCAGCAGCTTGGATCCCCCCCCCGGCACTGAAGCTTTCTTT. Translated, it gives CASSLDPPPGTEAFF.

The chain joins TRBV2 to TRBJ2-7, with TRBD1 matching over 9 bases. In germline, CDR1 is SNHLY, CDR2 FYNNEI. V lost 6 bases to trimming and J lost 4 bases; unmatched junction nucleotides: 7. CDR3 length equals 14 residues. CDR3 protein: CASRPGTGRYEQYF. The CDR3 DNA follows: TGTGCCAGCAGACCCGGGACAGGGCGTTACGAGCAGTACTTC.

Written as DNA, the CDR3 is TGCGCCACCTCGGACAGGGGGAATTTCTACAATGAGCAGTTCTTC. Protein product: CATSDRGNFYNEQFF. The V call is TRBV5-1, the J call TRBJ2-1; the match to TRBD1 covers 10 bases. The J segment lost 3 bases and the V segment lost 9 bases, leaving 9 bases of the junction unmatched. CDR1 and CDR2 (germline): SGHRS, YFSETQ. The CDR3 runs to 15 residues. Looking up the rest from reference TRBV5-1 and TRBJ2-1 gives the full variable domain: KAGVTQTPRYLIKTRGQQVTLSCSPISGHRSVSWYQQTPGQGLQFLFEYFSETQRNKGNFPGRFSGRQFSNSRSEMNVSTLELGDSALYLCATSDRGNFYNEQFFGPGTRLTVL.

The chain joins TRBV5-1 to TRBJ2-7, with 8 bases that match TRBD2. The CDR3 sequence is 14 residues long. Per germline, CDR1 SGHRS and CDR2 YFSETQ. V shed 1 base and J 5 bases; nucleotides not matched to a gene: 5. This CDR3 reads CASSLTGGPHEQYF. CDR3 sequence (DNA): TGCGCCAGCAGCTTGACGGGGGGGCCCCACGAGCAGTACTTC.

V is TRBV7-9 and J is TRBJ2-3; 12 bases map to TRBD1. Trimming at V came to 4 bases and at J to 0 bases, leaving 8 bases not matched to a gene. The CDR3 has 18 amino acids. Germline CDR1 reads SEHNR; CDR2 reads FQNEAQ (reference sequence). DNA of the CDR3: TGTGCCAGCAGCTCACAAGGGACAGGGGGCTTTAGCACAGATACGCAGTATTTT. Translated, it gives CASSSQGTGGFSTDTQYF.

The chain employs TRBV4-3 and TRBJ1-4; no clear D. The CDR3 covers 16 residues. Trimming removed 0 bases at V and 5 bases at J, with 13 bases between. Germline V gene data show CDR1 as LGHNA and CDR2 as YSLEER. The CDR3, as DNA: TGCGCCAGCAGCCAAGAGACCGGGATCGAGAATGAAAAACTGTTTTTT. Translated, it gives CASSQETGIENEKLFF.

The J gene is TRBJ1-5, the V gene TRBV19; 7 nucleotides align to TRBD1. This CDR3 comprises 15 residues. Trimming took 4 bases from V and 7 from J; bases not matched to a gene: 10. In germline, CDR1 is LNHDA, CDR2 SQIVND (reference sequence). CDR3 sequence (DNA): TGTGCCAGTAGTAGGAACCACAGGGGCGGGCAGCCCCAGCATTTT. It encodes CASSRNHRGGQPQHF.

The J gene is TRBJ2-1, the V gene TRBV9; D is undetermined. Trimming took 0 bases from V and 6 from J, leaving 4 bases between them. The CDR3 spans 12 residues. Germline V gene lookup returns CDR1 SGDLS and CDR2 YYNGEE. The CDR3 sequence is CASSVVSNEQFF. As DNA, the CDR3 is TGTGCCAGCAGCGTAGTCTCCAATGAGCAGTTCTTC. The full variable domain, rest sourced from reference TRBV9 and TRBJ2-1, is DSGVTQTPKHLITATGQRVTLRCSPRSGDLSVYWYQQSLDQGLQFLIQYYNGEERAKGNILERFSAQQFPDLHSELNLSSLELGDSALYFCASSVVSNEQFFGPGTRLTVL.

CDR3 nucleotides: TGCGCCAGCAGCCGGGACGGGGTAGCGGGGTCCTCGAGCTCCTACGAGCAGTACTTC. It yields the protein CASSRDGVAGSSSSYEQYF. The chain couples TRBV4-1 to TRBJ2-7, with 8 bases matching TRBD2. Germline loops: CDR1 MGHRA, CDR2 YSYEKL. V was pared by 4 bases and J by 0 bases, with 17 bases of the junction left unmatched. CDR3 length: 19 residues.

The J gene is TRBJ2-7, the V gene TRBV19; the D gene is possibly TRBD1 (6 bases). Germline loops: CDR1 LNHDA, CDR2 SQIVND (reference sequence). The CDR3 contains 15 residues. Deletions cut 0 bases from V and 2 bases from J, with 11 bases between. The CDR3 here is CASSIDGTMTYEQYF. The CDR3 DNA follows: TGTGCCAGTAGTATAGATGGGACAATGACCTACGAGCAGTACTTC.

The V and J genes are TRBV5-1 and TRBJ1-2, with D possibly matching TRBD1 (6 bases). With 2 bases removed from V and 10 bases from J, the gap between germline ends came to 21 bases. The germline CDR1 and CDR2 sequences are SGHRS and YFSETQ. This CDR3 region has 15 residues. CDR3 nucleotide sequence: TGCGCCAGCAGCTTACAGGGTAGACAAGTCAATGACTACACCTTC. This gives the protein CASSLQGRQVNDYTF.

This clone was recorded once. The chain has TRBV7-2 and TRBJ1-2; 7 bases are shared with TRBD1. The CDR3 is 12 residues long. Germline CDR1 SGHTA, CDR2 FQGNSA. V was clipped by 5 bases and J by 6 bases; unmatched bases: 3. CDR3 region: CASSPGTDGYTF. The CDR3 region has the DNA TGTGCCAGCAGCCCTGGGACAGATGGCTACACCTTC. Using reference TRBV7-2 and TRBJ1-2 for the parts outside the CDR3, the full variable domain is GAGVSQSPSNKVTEKGKDVELRCDPISGHTALYWYRQSLGQGLEFLIYFQGNSAPDKSGLPSDRFSAERTGGSVSTLTIQRTQQEDSAVYLCASSPGTDGYTFGSGTRLTVV.

This chain connects TRBV14 to TRBJ1-2; a possible D gene is TRBD1 (5 bases). Germline V gives CDR1 SGHDN, CDR2 FVKESK. Between the trimmed V and J ends, which lost 3 bases and 4 bases, there was a span of 15 bases. CDR3 length: 15 amino acids. The CDR3 loop reads CASSHQGVLFYGYTF. Here the CDR3 DNA reads TGTGCCAGCAGCCACCAGGGTGTATTGTTCTATGGCTACACCTTC.

This sequence joins TRBV18 and TRBJ1-2; a possible D gene is TRBD1 (5 bases). V lost 2 bases and J lost 13, with 20 bases in between. Per the germline V gene, CDR1 is KGHSH and CDR2 is LQKENI. This CDR3 comprises 14 residues. The CDR3 loop is CASSPGASGGGGTF. The CDR3 nucleotides read TGTGCCAGCTCACCAGGGGCAAGCGGGGGAGGAGGCACCTTC.

The gene calls are TRBV27 and TRBJ1-5; D is unresolved. The CDR3 extends over 15 amino acids. CDR1 and CDR2 (germline): MNHEY, SMNVEV (reference sequence). V lost 1 base and J lost 0, with 7 bases in between. The CDR3 DNA reads as TGTGCCAGCAGTTTATTGGGCTATAGCAATCAGCCCCAGCATTTT. Translated: CASSLLGYSNQPQHF.

J is TRBJ2-1 and V is TRBV5-1; 9 bases align to TRBD1. The CDR3 covers 16 residues. Germline V CDR1 and CDR2: SGHRS, YFSETQ. The V and J ends lost 5 bases and 3 bases, in that order; junction bases with no gene match: 9. CDR3 DNA: TGCGCCAGCAGGAGGACAGGGGAACGATACTACAATGAGCAGTTCTTC. This codes for CASRRTGERYYNEQFF.

The chain combines TRBV4-3 with TRBJ2-5; tentative D call: TRBD2 (5 bases). Per germline, CDR1 LGHNA and CDR2 YSLEER. The CDR3 extends over 13 amino acids. V was clipped by 8 bases and J by 2 bases, with 12 bases between them. CDR3 amino acids: CASARSGQETQYF. The CDR3 coding sequence is TGCGCCAGCGCGCGGTCGGGGCAAGAGACCCAGTACTTC.

In this sample, this clone turned up once. The chain uses TRBV4-2 and TRBJ1-1, with D tentatively TRBD1 (5 bases). V was cut by 1 base and J by 4 bases, with 13 bases left in between. The CDR3 is 15 residues long. Germline CDR1 is LGHNA and CDR2 is YNFKEQ. CDR3 sequence (DNA): TGTGCCAGCAGCCAAGGACAGAATTGGGGCACTGAAGCTTTCTTT. Translated, it gives CASSQGQNWGTEAFF.

The V gene is TRBV4-3, the J gene TRBJ1-5; 8 bases agree with TRBD1. Trimming cost V 0 bases and J 7 bases; bases outside gene matches: 5. Germline lookup yields CDR1 LGHNA and CDR2 YSLEER. The CDR3 covers 15 residues. CDR3 sequence reads: CASSQDGQGRQPQHF. CDR3 sequence (DNA): TGCGCCAGCAGCCAAGACGGACAGGGTAGACAGCCCCAGCATTTT.